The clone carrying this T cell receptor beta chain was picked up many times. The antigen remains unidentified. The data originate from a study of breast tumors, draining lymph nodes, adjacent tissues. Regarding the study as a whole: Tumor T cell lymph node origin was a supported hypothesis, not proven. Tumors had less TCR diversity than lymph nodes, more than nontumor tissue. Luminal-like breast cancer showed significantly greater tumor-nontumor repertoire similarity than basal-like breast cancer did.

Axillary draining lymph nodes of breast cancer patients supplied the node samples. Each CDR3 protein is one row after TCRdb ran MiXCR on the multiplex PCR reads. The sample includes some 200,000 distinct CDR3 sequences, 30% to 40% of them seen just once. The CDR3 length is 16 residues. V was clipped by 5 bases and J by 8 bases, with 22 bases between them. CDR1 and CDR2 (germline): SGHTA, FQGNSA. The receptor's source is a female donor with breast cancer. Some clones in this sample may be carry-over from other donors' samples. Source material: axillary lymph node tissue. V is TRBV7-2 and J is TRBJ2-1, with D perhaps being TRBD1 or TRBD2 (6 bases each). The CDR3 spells CASSPYAGIGGDEQFF. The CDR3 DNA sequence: TGTGCCAGCAGCCCCTACGCGGGAATCGGGGGCGATGAGCAGTTCTTC.